These 9 T cell receptor beta chains were sequenced from one sample in a study of tumor and adjacent non-tumor tissue in lung cancer (dated by TCRdb to 2017 to 2018). RNA was isolated from bulk unsorted tissue, and RNA quality was assessed with a NanoDrop ND-1000 and an Agilent 2100. The library was obtained by multiplex PCR. Sequencing relied on an Illumina HiSeq 2500. Following protocols modified from ARM-PCR, the researchers constructed TCRbeta libraries through three rounds of nested PCR with primers (Table S4). TCRdb applied fastp at Q25 and MiXCR to the public reads, then kept only in-frame beta chains. For every CDR3 protein sequence, its rows merge into one entry that carries the most common genes and DNA. The sample yields about 200,000 distinct CDR3 sequences; 60% to 75% were counted once. Roughly a quarter of the sample lies in the top ten. Sequenced sample: lung tumor tissue. These receptors originate from a man aged 60 to 75 with non-small cell lung cancer.

In its sample, this clonotype was seen once. A read error may produce the germline difference seen at one junction end. The rearrangement joins TRBV29-1 to TRBJ2-7; D perhaps matches TRBD1 (6 bases). The germline gives CDR1 SQVTM, CDR2 ANQGSEA. The CDR3 totals 15 residues. For the CDR3, the DNA is TGCAGCGTTGAATCTACACCCGGGACAACAGACGAGAAGTACTTC. Its protein product is CSVESTPGTTDEKYF.

Concerning this clonotype: Germline and junction disagree at one end, which may indicate a read error. This rearrangement joins TRBV11-2 to TRBJ2-5; D remains unclear. This CDR3 spans 14 amino acids. The germline gives CDR1 SGHAT, CDR2 FQNNGV. The CDR3 region has the DNA TGTGCCGGCAGCCTAATTGGCTACCAAGAGACCCGGTACTTC. This gives the protein CAGSLIGYQETRYF.

Regarding this clonotype: The junction shows a germline mismatch at one end, possibly a read error. The V gene is TRBV12-3 or TRBV12-4, the J gene TRBJ2-5; 12 nucleotides align to TRBD2. The CDR3 covers 15 residues. CDR3 coding DNA: TGTGTCAGCAGCCCAGGCGGACTAGCGGGAAACACCCAGTACTTC. It yields the protein CVSSPGGLAGNTQYF.

Details on this clonotype: A read error may be the cause here, since a much bigger clone is one base away. The chain carries TRBV12-3 or TRBV12-4 and TRBJ2-1; 8 nucleotides line up with TRBD2. There are 15 residues in the CDR3. CDR3 in amino acids: CASRVSGSPYNAQFF. CDR3 nucleotide sequence: TGTGCCAGCAGGGTCAGCGGGAGTCCGTACAATGCGCAGTTCTTC.

As concerns this clonotype: This may be a read error, as it is one base from a much larger clone. This sequence joins TRBV20-1 and TRBJ1-1; no definite D call. Germline V lookup: CDR1 DFQATT, CDR2 SNEGSKA (reference sequence). The CDR3 extends over 8 amino acids. Trimming took 8 bases from V and 9 from J, leaving 7 bases between them. DNA for the CDR3: TGCAGTTCCACGAAAGCTTTCTTT. Translation gives CSSTKAFF.

The chain employs TRBV11-3 and TRBJ1-3; D is ambiguous. CDR1 SGHNT and CDR2 YENEEA come from the germline V gene. CDR3 length: 15 residues. The ends were cut back, 6 bases at V and 2 bases at J, with 14 bases in the middle. CDR3: CASRLRISPGNTIYF. The DNA of the CDR3 is TGTGCCAGCAGATTACGGATATCCCCTGGAAACACCATATATTTT.

The V call is TRBV6-2 or TRBV6-3, the J call TRBJ2-7, with D tentatively TRBD1 (6 bases). Germline V gene lookup returns CDR1 MNHEY and CDR2 SVGEGT. The CDR3 is made up of 12 amino acids. Trimming stripped 5 bases from V and 6 bases from J, with 11 bases between. CDR3 DNA: TGTGCCAGCAGTCAACAGGGTCGCGAGCAGTACTTC. It encodes CASSQQGREQYF.

A word on this clonotype: A read error may explain this, as a much larger clone is one base away. The chain uses TRBV29-1 and TRBJ2-3; D unclear. CDR1 and CDR2 from the germline V gene are SQVTM and ANQGSEA. V shed 5 bases and J shed 2 bases, with 8 bases lying between them. The CDR3 has 12 residues. The chain's CDR3 is CSVRMATDTQYF. In DNA, the CDR3 is TGCAGCGTTCGGATGGCCACAGATACGCAGTATTTT.

This clonotype has just one count. The rearrangement uses TRBV5-4 and TRBJ2-2; D uncertain. The germline V gene encodes CDR1 SGHNT and CDR2 YYREEE (reference sequence). V lost 4 bases and J 0 bases, leaving 10 bases between the germline ends. This CDR3 contains 15 residues. The CDR3 nucleotides are TGTGCCAGCAGCATGGTGGCGACGAACACCGGGGAGCTGTTTTTT. Residues: CASSMVATNTGELFF.